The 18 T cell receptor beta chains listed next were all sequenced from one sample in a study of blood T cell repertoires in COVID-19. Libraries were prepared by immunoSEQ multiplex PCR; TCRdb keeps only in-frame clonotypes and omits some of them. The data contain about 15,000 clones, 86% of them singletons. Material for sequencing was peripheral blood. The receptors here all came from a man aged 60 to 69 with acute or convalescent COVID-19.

The CDR3 DNA sequence: TGCAGCGTTGAAGATTTTAAGCCAGGGGGGACTGAAGCTTTCTTT. Amino acids: CSVEDFKPGGTEAFF. V is TRBV29-1 and J is TRBJ1-1, with 7 nucleotides matching TRBD1. The V gene end was trimmed by 0 bases and the J gene end by 5 bases; junction bases not matched to a gene: 9. Per the germline V gene, CDR1 is SQVTM and CDR2 is ANQGSEA. This CDR3 spans 15 amino acids.

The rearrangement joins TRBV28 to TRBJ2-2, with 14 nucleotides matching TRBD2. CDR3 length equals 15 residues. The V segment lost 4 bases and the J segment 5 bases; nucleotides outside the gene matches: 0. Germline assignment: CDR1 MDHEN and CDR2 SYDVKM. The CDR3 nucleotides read TGTGCCAGCAGTTGGACTAGCGGGAGGACCGGGGAGCTGTTTTTT. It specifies CASSWTSGRTGELFF.

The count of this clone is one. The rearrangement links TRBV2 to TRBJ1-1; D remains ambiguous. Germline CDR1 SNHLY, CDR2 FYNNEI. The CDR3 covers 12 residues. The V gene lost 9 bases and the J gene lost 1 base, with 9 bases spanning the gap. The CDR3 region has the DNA TGTGCCAGACGACTGTGGAACACTGAAGCTTTCTTT. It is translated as CARRLWNTEAFF.

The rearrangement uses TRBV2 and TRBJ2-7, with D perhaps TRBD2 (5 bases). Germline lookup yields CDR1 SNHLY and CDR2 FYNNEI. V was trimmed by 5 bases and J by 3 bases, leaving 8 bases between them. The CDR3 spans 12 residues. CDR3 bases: TGTGCCAGCAGTCCCGAGGGCTACGAGCAGTACTTC. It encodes CASSPEGYEQYF.

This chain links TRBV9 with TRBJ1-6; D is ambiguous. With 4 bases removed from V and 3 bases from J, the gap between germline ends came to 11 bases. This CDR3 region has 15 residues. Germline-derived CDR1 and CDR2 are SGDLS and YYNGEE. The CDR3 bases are TGTGCCAGCAGCCCTAGGCCCAACTATAATTCACCCCTCCACTTT. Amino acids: CASSPRPNYNSPLHF.

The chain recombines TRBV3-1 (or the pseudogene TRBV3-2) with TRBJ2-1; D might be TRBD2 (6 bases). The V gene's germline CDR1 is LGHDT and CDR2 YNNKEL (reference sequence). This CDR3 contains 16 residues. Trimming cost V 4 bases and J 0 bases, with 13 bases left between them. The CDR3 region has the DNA TGTGCCAGCAGCCCGGGGACTCTCAGCTCCTACAATGAGCAGTTCTTC. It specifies CASSPGTLSSYNEQFF.

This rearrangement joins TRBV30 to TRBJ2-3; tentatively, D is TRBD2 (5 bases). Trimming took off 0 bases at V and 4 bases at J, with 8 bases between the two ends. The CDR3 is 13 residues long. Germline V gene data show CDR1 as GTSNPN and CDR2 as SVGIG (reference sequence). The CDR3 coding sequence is TGTGCCTGGAGTGTCGGGGTGGCAGATACGCAGTATTTT. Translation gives CAWSVGVADTQYF.

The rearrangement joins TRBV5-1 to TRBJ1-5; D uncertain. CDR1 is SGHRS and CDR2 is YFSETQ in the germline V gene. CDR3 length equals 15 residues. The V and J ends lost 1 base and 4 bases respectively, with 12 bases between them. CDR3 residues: CASSLLGAQNQPQHF. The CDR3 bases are TGCGCCAGCAGCTTGCTTGGTGCGCAAAATCAGCCCCAGCATTTT.

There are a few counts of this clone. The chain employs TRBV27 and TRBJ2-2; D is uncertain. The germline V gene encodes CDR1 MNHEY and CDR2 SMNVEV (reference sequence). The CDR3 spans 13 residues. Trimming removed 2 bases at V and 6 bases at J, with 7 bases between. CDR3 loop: CASSLGLAGELFF. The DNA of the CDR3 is TGTGCCAGCAGTTTAGGCCTGGCCGGGGAGCTGTTTTTT.

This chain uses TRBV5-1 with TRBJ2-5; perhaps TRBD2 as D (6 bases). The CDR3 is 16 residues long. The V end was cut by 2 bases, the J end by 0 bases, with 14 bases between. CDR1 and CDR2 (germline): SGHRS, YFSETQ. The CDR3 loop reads CASSFLRENNQETQYF. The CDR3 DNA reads TGCGCCAGCAGCTTCCTCCGGGAGAACAACCAAGAGACCCAGTACTTC.

The CDR3 region has the DNA TGTGCCTGGAGTGTGGGACTCGCCTCTGGAAACACCATATATTTT. Translating it yields CAWSVGLASGNTIYF. The chain uses TRBV30 and TRBJ1-3; D perhaps matches TRBD1 (5 bases). The length of the CDR3 is 15 residues. Germline CDR1 is GTSNPN and CDR2 is SVGIG (reference sequence). V was trimmed by 0 bases and J by 0 bases, leaving 9 bases between them.

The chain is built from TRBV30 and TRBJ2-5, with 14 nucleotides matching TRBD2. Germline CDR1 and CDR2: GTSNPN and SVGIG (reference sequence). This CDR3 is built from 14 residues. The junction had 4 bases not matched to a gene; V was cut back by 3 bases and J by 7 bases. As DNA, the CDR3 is TGTGCCTGGAGACCGGGACTAGCGGGGGTGACCCAGTACTTC. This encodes CAWRPGLAGVTQYF.

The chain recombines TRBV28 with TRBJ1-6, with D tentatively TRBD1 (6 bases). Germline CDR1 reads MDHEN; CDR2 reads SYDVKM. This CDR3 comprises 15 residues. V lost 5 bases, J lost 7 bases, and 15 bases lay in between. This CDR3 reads CASSPRTAGNSPLHF. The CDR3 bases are TGTGCCAGCAGTCCGAGGACAGCAGGAAATTCACCCCTCCACTTT.

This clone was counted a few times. The CDR3 nucleotides read TGTGCCAGCAGCCCCTTTCGCCCAGGGGGAAACTACGAGCAGTACTTC. Residues: CASSPFRPGGNYEQYF. The chain couples TRBV6-2 or TRBV6-3 to TRBJ2-7, with 7 bases fitting TRBD1. After removal of 6 bases from V and 3 bases from J, the junction contained 14 bases not matched to a gene. Germline V gene lookup returns CDR1 MNHEY and CDR2 SVGEGT. The CDR3 length is 16 residues.

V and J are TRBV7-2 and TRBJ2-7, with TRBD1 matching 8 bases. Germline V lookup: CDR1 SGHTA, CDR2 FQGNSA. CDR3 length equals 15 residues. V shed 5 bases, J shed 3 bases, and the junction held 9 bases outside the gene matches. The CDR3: CASSVGTGSFYEQYF. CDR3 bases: TGTGCCAGCAGCGTCGGGACAGGTTCCTTCTACGAGCAGTACTTC.

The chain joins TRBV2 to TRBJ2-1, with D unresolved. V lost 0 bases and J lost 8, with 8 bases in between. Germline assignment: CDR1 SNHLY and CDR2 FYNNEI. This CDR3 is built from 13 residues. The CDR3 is CASSEASFHEQFF. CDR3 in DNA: TGTGCCAGCAGTGAAGCTAGCTTCCATGAGCAGTTCTTC.

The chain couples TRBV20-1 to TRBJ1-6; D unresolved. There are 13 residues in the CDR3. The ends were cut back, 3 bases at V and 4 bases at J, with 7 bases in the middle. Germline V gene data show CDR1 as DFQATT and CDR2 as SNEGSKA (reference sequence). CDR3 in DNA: TGCAGTGCTAGTCCCCCTTATAATTCACCCCTCCACTTT. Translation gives CSASPPYNSPLHF.

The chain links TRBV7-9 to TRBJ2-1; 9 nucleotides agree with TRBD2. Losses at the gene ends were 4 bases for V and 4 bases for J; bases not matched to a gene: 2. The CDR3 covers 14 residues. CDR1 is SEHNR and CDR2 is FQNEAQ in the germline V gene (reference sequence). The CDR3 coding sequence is TGTGCCAGCAGCTCGGGACTAGCTTACAATGAGCAGTTCTTC. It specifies CASSSGLAYNEQFF.